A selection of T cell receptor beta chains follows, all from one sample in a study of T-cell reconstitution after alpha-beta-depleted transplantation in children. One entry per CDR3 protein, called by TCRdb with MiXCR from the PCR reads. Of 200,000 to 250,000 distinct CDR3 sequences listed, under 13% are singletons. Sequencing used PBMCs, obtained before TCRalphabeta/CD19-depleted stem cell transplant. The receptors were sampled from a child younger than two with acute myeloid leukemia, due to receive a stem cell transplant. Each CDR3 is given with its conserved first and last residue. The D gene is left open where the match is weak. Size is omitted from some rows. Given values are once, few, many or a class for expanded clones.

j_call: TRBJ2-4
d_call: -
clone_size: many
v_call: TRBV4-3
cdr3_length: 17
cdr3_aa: CASSRFGPRTAKNIQYF
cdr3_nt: TGCGCCAGCAGCCGGTTCGGGCCCAGAACGGCCAAAAACATTCAGTACTTC

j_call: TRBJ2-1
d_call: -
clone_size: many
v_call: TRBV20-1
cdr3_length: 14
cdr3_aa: CSARDDGRENEQFF
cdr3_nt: TGCAGTGCTAGAGATGACGGACGGGAAAATGAGCAGTTCTTC

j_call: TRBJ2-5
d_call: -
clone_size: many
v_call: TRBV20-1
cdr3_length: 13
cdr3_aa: CSARSSMGETQYF
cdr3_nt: TGCAGTGCTAGATCGAGCATGGGAGAGACCCAGTACTTC

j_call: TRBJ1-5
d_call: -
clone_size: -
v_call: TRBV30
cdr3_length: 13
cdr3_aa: CAWSGGGNQPQHF
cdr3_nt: TGTGCCTGGAGTGGGGGGGGCAATCAGCCCCAGCATTTT

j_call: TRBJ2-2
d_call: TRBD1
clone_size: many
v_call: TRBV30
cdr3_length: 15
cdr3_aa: CAWKGARWNTGELFF
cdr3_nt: TGTGCCTGGAAGGGGGCGAGATGGAACACCGGGGAGCTGTTTTTT

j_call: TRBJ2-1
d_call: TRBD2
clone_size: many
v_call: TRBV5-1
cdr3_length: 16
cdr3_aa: CASSYPTSGAYNEQFF
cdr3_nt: TGCGCCAGCAGCTACCCAACTAGCGGGGCCTACAATGAGCAGTTCTTC

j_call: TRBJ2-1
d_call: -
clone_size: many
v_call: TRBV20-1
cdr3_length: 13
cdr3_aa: CSATGLENNEQFF
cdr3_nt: TGCAGTGCTACGGGACTTGAAAACAATGAGCAGTTCTTC

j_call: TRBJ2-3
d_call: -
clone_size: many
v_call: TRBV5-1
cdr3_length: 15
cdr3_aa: CASNPWESRGDTQYF
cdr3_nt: TGCGCCAGCAACCCCTGGGAATCTCGGGGAGATACGCAGTATTTT

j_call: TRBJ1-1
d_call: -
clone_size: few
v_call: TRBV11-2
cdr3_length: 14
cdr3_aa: CASSLEWANTEAFF
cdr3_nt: TGTGCCAGCAGCTTAGAATGGGCCAACACTGAAGCTTTCTTT

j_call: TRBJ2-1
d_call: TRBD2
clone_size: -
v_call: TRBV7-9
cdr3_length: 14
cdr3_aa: CASSSGRPSNEQFF
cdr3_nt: TGTGCCAGCAGTAGCGGGAGGCCCTCCAATGAGCAGTTCTTC

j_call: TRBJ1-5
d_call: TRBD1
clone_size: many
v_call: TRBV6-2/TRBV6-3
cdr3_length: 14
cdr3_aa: CASSGTGGHQPQHF
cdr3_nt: TGTGCCAGCAGCGGGACAGGGGGCCATCAGCCCCAGCATTTT

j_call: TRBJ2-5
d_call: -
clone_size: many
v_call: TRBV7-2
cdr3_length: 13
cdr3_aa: CASSFIDEETQYF
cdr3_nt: TGTGCCAGCAGCTTTATAGATGAGGAGACCCAGTACTTC

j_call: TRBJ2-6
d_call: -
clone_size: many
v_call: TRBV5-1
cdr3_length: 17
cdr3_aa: CASSLGAGSSGANVLTF
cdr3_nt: TGCGCCAGCAGCTTGGGCGCGGGGAGTTCTGGGGCCAACGTCCTGACTTTC

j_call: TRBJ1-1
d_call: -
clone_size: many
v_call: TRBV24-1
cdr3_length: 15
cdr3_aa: CATSKNQGPNTEAFF
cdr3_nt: TGTGCCACCAGCAAAAATCAGGGACCGAACACTGAAGCTTTCTTT

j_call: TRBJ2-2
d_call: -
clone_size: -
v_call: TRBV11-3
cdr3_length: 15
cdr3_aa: CASSLGPRVTGELFF
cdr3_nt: TGTGCCAGCAGCTTAGGCCCCAGGGTAACCGGGGAGCTGTTTTTT

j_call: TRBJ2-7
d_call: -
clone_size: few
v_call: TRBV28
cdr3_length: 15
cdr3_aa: CASTSGGGPLYEQYF
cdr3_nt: TGTGCCAGCACCTCCGGTGGGGGTCCCCTCTACGAGCAGTACTTC

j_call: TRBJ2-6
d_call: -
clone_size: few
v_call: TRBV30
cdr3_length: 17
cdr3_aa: CAWSMTGFNSGANVLTF
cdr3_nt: TGTGCCTGGAGTATGACAGGTTTCAACTCTGGGGCCAACGTCCTGACTTTC

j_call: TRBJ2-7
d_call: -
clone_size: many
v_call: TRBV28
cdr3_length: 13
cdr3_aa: CASSFDFGYEQYF
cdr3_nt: TGTGCCAGCAGTTTTGACTTTGGTTACGAGCAGTACTTC

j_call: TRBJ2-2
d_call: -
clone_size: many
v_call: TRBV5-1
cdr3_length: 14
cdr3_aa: CASSGSLGTGELFF
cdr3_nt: TGCGCCAGCAGCGGGAGTTTGGGCACCGGGGAGCTGTTTTTT

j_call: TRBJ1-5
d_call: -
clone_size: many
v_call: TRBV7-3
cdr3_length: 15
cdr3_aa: CASSATVRGNQPQHF
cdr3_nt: TGTGCCAGCAGCGCGACAGTAAGAGGGAATCAGCCCCAGCATTTT

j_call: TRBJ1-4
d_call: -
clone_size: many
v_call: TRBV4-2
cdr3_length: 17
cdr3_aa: CASSQDRRAFTNEKLFF
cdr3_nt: TGTGCCAGCAGCCAAGATAGGAGGGCCTTTACTAATGAAAAACTGTTTTTT

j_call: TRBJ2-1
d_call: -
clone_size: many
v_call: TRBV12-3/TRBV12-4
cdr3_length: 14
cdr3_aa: CASSPPVGGNEQFF
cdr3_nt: TGTGCCAGCAGCCCTCCCGTCGGGGGCAATGAGCAGTTCTTC

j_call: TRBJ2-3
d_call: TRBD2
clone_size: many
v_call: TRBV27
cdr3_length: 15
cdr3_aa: CASSLTGGPRHTQYF
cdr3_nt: TGTGCCAGCAGTTTGACGGGAGGGCCCCGACATACGCAGTATTTT